This is a list of T cell receptor beta chains from one sample in a study of patients and donors after allogeneic stem cell transplantation. TCRdb processed the RT-PCR reads anew with MiXCR; each CDR3 protein has one entry. The sample shows roughly 880,000 distinct CDR3 sequences, roughly 17% of them seen only once. The sequenced material came from blood, either unsorted or a sorted T cell fraction (not recorded which). These TCRs come from a human donor who was either an allogeneic HSCT recipient or a stem cell or donor lymphocyte infusion donor (not recorded which). It is not recorded whose cells these are; they may come from a transplant donor. CDR3s include the opening cysteine and the closing phenylalanine or tryptophan. The D gene is left open where the match is weak. The size entry is marked missing in some rows and otherwise reads once, few, many or a size class.

>.|TRBJ1-2|TRBV7-3|few
TGTGCCAGCAGCTTAACTGGCGGATCCCATGGCTACACCTTC
CASSLTGGSHGYTF
>TRBD1|TRBJ2-3|TRBV4-2|few
TGTGCCAGCAGCCAACACTTTGCGACAGGGAGTCTAACAGATACGCAGTATTTT
CASSQHFATGSLTDTQYF
>.|TRBJ2-3|TRBV4-1|few
TGCGCCAGCAGCCAAGTTCTCAGCACAGATACGCAGTATTTT
CASSQVLSTDTQYF
>TRBD1|TRBJ2-1|TRBV12-3/TRBV12-4|few
TGTGCCATCAGGGGGACAGGGAATTTAAATGAGCAGTTCTTC
CAIRGTGNLNEQFF
>TRBD1|TRBJ1-4|TRBV7-2|.
TGTGCCAGCAGCCTCAGGGGGCAAGATGAAAAACTGTTTTTT
CASSLRGQDEKLFF
>.|TRBJ2-2|TRBV6-1|few
TGTGCCAGCAGTGGAAACAGCCGGGGCCACGGGGAGCTGTTTTTT
CASSGNSRGHGELFF
>TRBD2|TRBJ2-3|TRBV12-3/TRBV12-4|few
TGTGCCAGCAGTTTAGGGGAGCGGGGGAGCACAGATACGCAGTATTTT
CASSLGERGSTDTQYF
>TRBD1|TRBJ2-4|TRBV12-3/TRBV12-4|few
TGTGCCAGCAGCCACAGGACAGGGCTCCACAAAAACATTCAGTACTTC
CASSHRTGLHKNIQYF
>.|TRBJ1-5|TRBV7-9|.
TGTGCCAGCAGCTTAGAGGCAGGGTCCGTCGATCAGCCCCAGCATTTT
CASSLEAGSVDQPQHF
>.|TRBJ1-6|TRBV18|.
TGTGCCAGCTCAGCAGGGTACGAGTCACCCCTCCACTTT
CASSAGYESPLHF
>.|TRBJ2-1|TRBV20-1|few
TGCAGTGCTAGAGACAGGTTGGATTACAATGAGCAGTTCTTC
CSARDRLDYNEQFF
>.|TRBJ2-4|TRBV27|.
TGTGCCAGCAGTGTTTTGGGGGCTGCCAAAAACATTCAGTACTTC
CASSVLGAAKNIQYF
>.|TRBJ2-7|TRBV21-1|.
TGTGCCAGCAGCAAATGTAGGTCCCGGGTGTTCGAGCAGTACTTC
CASSKCRSRVFEQYF
>.|TRBJ2-3|TRBV4-1|.
TGCGCCAGCAGCCAAGTTGGACGTACGAGCACAGATACGCAGTATTTT
CASSQVGRTSTDTQYF
>.|TRBJ2-2|TRBV7-9|.
TGTGCCAGCAGCCGTTTAGGGCGGGAAGGGAACACCGGGGAGCTGTTTTTT
CASSRLGREGNTGELFF
>.|TRBJ2-5|TRBV10-3|.
TGTGCCATCAGTGGCGCAGGGCGGGAAAAGACCCAGTACTTC
CAISGAGREKTQYF
>TRBD1|TRBJ2-5|TRBV4-3|.
TGCGCCAGCAGCCAAGTGGGGACAGGATCCCAAGAGACCCAGTACTTC
CASSQVGTGSQETQYF
>.|TRBJ2-1|TRBV5-1|few
TGCGCCAGCAGCCCTCCGGCTCTGGATGAGCAGTTCTTC
CASSPPALDEQFF
>TRBD1|TRBJ1-5|TRBV19|few
TGTGCCAGTAGTATAGAATGGGACAGCAGCAATCAGCCCCAGCATTTT
CASSIEWDSSNQPQHF
>TRBD1|TRBJ1-6|TRBV5-1|.
TGCGCCAGCAGCTTGGAACCCGGGACAGGGGTCCCCTTGAATTCACCCCTCCACTTT
CASSLEPGTGVPLNSPLHF
>.|TRBJ2-1|TRBV15|.
TGTGCCACCAGCAGAGAGGGGGCAGGGGAGCATGAGCAGTTCTTC
CATSREGAGEHEQFF
>.|TRBJ1-1|TRBV30|.
TGTGCCTGGAAATGGGGGAGGAGATGGGACACTGAAGCTTTCTTT
CAWKWGRRWDTEAFF
>TRBD1|TRBJ1-5|TRBV5-6|.
TGTGCCAGCAGCTTGGGTAGGGACAGGGCACCTTTCCCCAATCAGCCCCAGCATTTT
CASSLGRDRAPFPNQPQHF
>.|TRBJ1-1|TRBV18|.
TGTGCCAGCTCACCCGTCCTGGACCTTGAAGCTTTCTTT
CASSPVLDLEAFF
>.|TRBJ1-4|TRBV20-1|.
TGCAGTGCCCAACCCTGGACGCTTAATGAAAAACTGTTTTTT
CSAQPWTLNEKLFF
>.|TRBJ2-7|TRBV25-1|few
TGTGCCAGCAGTGAGGGAGCCTACGAGCAGTACTTC
CASSEGAYEQYF
>.|TRBJ2-7|TRBV27|.
TGTGCCAGCAGTTACAGGGAGGGTTCGTACGAGCAGTACTTC
CASSYREGSYEQYF
>TRBD2|TRBJ2-2|TRBV11-2|.
TGTGCCAGCAGCTTAGTTAGCGGGAGGGCGGACGGGGAGCTGTTTTTT
CASSLVSGRADGELFF
>.|TRBJ2-7|TRBV11-1|.
TGTGCCAGCAGCCGTAGTGGGCTCAGAGGGCAGTCGACCTCCTACGAGCAGTACTTC
CASSRSGLRGQSTSYEQYF
>TRBD1|TRBJ2-5|TRBV20-1|.
TGCAGTGCTGGGACAGGGGGGAGCGGGAGTCGAGAGACCCAGTACTTC
CSAGTGGSGSRETQYF
>.|TRBJ2-1|TRBV2|.
TGTGCCAGCAGCCGGATAAGCTCCTACAATGAGCAGTTCTTC
CASSRISSYNEQFF